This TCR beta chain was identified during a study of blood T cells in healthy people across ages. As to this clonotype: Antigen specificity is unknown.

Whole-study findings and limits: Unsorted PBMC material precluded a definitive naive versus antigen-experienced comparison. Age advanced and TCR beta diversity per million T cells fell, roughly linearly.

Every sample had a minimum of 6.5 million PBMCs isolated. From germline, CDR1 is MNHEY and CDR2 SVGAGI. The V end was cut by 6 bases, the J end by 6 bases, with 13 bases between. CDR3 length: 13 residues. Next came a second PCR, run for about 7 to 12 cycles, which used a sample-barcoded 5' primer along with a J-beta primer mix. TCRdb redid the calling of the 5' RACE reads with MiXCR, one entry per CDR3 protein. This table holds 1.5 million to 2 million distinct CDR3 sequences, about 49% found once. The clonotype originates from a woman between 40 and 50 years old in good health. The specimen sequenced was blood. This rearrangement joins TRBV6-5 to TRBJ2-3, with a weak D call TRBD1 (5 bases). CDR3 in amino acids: CASRRAPGDTQYF. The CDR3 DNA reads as TGTGCCAGCAGGCGAGCCCCAGGGGATACGCAGTATTTT.